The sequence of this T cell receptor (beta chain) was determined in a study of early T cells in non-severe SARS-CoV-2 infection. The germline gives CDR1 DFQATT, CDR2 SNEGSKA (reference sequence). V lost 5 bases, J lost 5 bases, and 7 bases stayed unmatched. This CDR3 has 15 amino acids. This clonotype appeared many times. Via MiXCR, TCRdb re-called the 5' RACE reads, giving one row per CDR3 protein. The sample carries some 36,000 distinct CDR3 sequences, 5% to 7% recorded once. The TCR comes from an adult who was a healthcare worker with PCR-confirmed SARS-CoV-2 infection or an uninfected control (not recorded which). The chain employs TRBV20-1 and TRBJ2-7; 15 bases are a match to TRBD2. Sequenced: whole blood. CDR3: CSAPGLAGGSHEQYF. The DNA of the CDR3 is TGCAGTGCTCCGGGACTAGCGGGAGGAAGTCACGAGCAGTACTTC.